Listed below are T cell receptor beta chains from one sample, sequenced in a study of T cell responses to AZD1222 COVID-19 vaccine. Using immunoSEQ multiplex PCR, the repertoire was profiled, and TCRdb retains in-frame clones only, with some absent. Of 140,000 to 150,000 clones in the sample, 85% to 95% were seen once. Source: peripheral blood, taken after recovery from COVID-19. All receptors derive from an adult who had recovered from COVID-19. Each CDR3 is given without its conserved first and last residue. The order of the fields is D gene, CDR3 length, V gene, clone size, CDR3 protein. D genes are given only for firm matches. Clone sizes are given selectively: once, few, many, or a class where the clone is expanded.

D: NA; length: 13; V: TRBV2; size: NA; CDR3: ASSPTRDPNQPQH
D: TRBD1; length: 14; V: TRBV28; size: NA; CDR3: ASTRDRGVSNQPQH
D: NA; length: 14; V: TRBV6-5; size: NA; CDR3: ASSYGGAYGNQPQH
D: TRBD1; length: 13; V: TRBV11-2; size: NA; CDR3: ASSKGAGGAEEQY
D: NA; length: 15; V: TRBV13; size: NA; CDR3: ASSSDTPGEEGYEQY
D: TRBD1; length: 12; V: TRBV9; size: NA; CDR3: ASSDGQGGTEAF
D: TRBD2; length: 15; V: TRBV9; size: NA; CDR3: ASSVAGTSGRTGELF
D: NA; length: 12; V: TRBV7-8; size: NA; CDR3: ASSLGGSIDTQY
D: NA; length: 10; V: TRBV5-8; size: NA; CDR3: ASSYSNYGYT
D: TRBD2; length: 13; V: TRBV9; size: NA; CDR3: ASSSRLAGKETQY
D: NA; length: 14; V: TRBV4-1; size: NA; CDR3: ASSPLGGRVDTEAF
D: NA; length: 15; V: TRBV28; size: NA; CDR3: ASSLLPGTAYGNTIY
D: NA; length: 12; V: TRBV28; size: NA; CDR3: AAASSGSNQPQH
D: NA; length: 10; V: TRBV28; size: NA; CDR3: ASSLIRREKF
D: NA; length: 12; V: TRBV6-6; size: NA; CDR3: ASSYDGPFYGYT
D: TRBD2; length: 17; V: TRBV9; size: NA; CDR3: ASSVGLGLVPKPDNEQF
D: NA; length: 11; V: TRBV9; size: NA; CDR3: ASSVWQEGEQY
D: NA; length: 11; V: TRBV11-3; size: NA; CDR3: ASSLRTYNEQF
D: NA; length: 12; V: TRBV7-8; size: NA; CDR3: ASSLRQRVEKLF
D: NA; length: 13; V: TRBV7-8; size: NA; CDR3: ASSVAEVPDYGYT
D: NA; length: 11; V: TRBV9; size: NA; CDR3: ASSVGHLYEQY
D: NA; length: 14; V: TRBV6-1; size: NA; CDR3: ASSEAGHWVAYEQY
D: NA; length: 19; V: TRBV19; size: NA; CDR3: ASSRYNDGRLQTLSYNEQF
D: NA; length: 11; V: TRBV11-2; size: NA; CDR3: ASSLVARGEQY
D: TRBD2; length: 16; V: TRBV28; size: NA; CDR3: ASSLTSGSTRSYNEQF
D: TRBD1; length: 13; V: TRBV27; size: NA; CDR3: ASSFWGQGTYEQY
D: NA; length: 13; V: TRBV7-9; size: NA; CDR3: ASSLHKGGGETQY
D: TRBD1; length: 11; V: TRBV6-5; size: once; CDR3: ASSTGGVQPQH
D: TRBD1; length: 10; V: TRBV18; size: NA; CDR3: ASSLGTEKAF
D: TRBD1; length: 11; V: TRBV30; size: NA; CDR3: AWERTGTEKLF